This entry lists 9 T cell receptor beta chains sequenced from one sample in a study of blood T cell repertoires in COVID-19. Using immunoSEQ multiplex PCR, the repertoire was profiled, and TCRdb retains in-frame clones only, with some absent. The sample gives roughly 400,000 clones, more than 85% of which show up once; roughly 0.86% is in the top ten. The sequenced sample was PBMCs or T cells enriched from blood (not recorded which). These receptors all stem from a woman aged 35 to 49 who had been exposed to COVID-19.

The chain is built from TRBV7-9 and TRBJ2-1; 7 positions agree with TRBD1. Unmatched junction bases numbered 10, after V lost 1 base and J lost 4 bases. The germline gives CDR1 SEHNR, CDR2 FQNEAQ (reference sequence). There are 17 residues in the CDR3. CDR3 nucleotides: TGTGCCAGCAGCTTAGGGGTACAGGGGTTCGGATACAATGAGCAGTTCTTC. Its protein is CASSLGVQGFGYNEQFF.

The chain uses TRBV6-5 and TRBJ1-2; D is unclear. Germline CDR1 and CDR2: MNHEY and SVGAGI. This CDR3 is 13 amino acids long. The V end lost 6 bases, the J end lost 6 bases, and 14 bases lay between the germline ends. The CDR3, as DNA: TGTGCCAGCAGCCTAACCCGATACCATGGCTACACCTTC. As protein: CASSLTRYHGYTF.

The V and J genes are TRBV5-4 and TRBJ2-3; 14 nucleotides align to TRBD2. Germline CDR1 and CDR2: SGHNT and YYREEE (reference sequence). Trimming at V came to 9 bases and at J to 6 bases, leaving 9 bases not matched to a gene. This CDR3 is built from 15 residues. The CDR3 coding sequence is TGTGCCACCGCGACGGGACTAGCGGGAGTGGATACGCAGTATTTT. Translating gives CATATGLAGVDTQYF. The variable domain in full, with the rest retrieved from reference TRBV5-4 and TRBJ2-3, is ETGVTQSPTHLIKTRGQQVTLRCSSQSGHNTVSWYQQALGQGPQFIFQYYREEENGRGNFPPRFSGLQFPNYSSELNVNALELDDSALYLCATATGLAGVDTQYFGPGTRLTVL.

V usage is TRBV5-1 and J usage is TRBJ2-7, with 11 nucleotides matching TRBD2. The CDR3 extends over 19 amino acids. Unmatched junction bases numbered 15, after V lost 4 bases and J lost 0 bases. Germline V CDR1 and CDR2: SGHRS, YFSETQ. DNA for the CDR3: TGCGCCAGCAGCCCCGAAGGGCTAGCGGGGGGACCTTCCTCCTACGAGCAGTACTTC. Translation: CASSPEGLAGGPSSYEQYF. The full variable domain, rest sourced from reference TRBV5-1 and TRBJ2-7, is KAGVTQTPRYLIKTRGQQVTLSCSPISGHRSVSWYQQTPGQGLQFLFEYFSETQRNKGNFPGRFSGRQFSNSRSEMNVSTLELGDSALYLCASSPEGLAGGPSSYEQYFGPGTRLTVT.

The chain uses TRBV7-3 and TRBJ2-2; 11 bases fit TRBD1. The CDR3 spans 16 residues. With 2 bases clipped from V and 7 bases from J, the junction kept 6 bases outside the gene matches. The germline V gene has CDR1 SGHTA and CDR2 FQGTGA. The CDR3 DNA is TGTGCCAGCAGCTTACCGGGACAGGGGGATAACGGGGAGCTGTTTTTT. Amino acids: CASSLPGQGDNGELFF.

The chain employs TRBV18 and TRBJ2-5; D gene unclear. The germline V and J ends were trimmed by 3 bases and 0 bases, with 5 bases remaining between them. This CDR3 region has 13 residues. In germline, CDR1 is KGHSH, CDR2 LQKENI. As DNA, the CDR3 is TGTGCCAGCTCACCTGAGTACCAAGAGACCCAGTACTTC. The encoded protein is CASSPEYQETQYF.

This chain connects TRBV5-6 to TRBJ1-2; TRBD1 matches 8 bases. This CDR3 contains 16 residues. V dropped 0 bases and J dropped 4; count of bases not matched to a gene: 8. Germline lookup yields CDR1 SGHDT and CDR2 YYEEEE. The CDR3 DNA sequence: TGTGCCAGCAGCTTGGGACAGGGGCGCGCGAGCTATGGCTACACCTTC. It specifies CASSLGQGRASYGYTF.

This rearrangement joins TRBV3-1 (or the pseudogene TRBV3-2) to TRBJ1-2; D perhaps matches TRBD1 (5 bases). The V and J ends lost 1 base and 5 bases respectively, with 8 bases between them. The germline CDR1 and CDR2 sequences are LGHDT and YNNKEL (reference sequence). This CDR3 region has 13 residues. CDR3 DNA sequence: TGTGCCAGCAGCCAAGTACAGGAGTATGGCTACACCTTC. Its protein product is CASSQVQEYGYTF.

This rearrangement joins TRBV10-3 to TRBJ1-1; 7 nucleotides align to TRBD1. CDR1 is ENHRY and CDR2 is SYGVKD in the germline V gene. This CDR3 has 14 amino acids. V gave up 10 bases and J gave up 5 bases; unmatched junction bases: 13. The CDR3 nucleotides are TGTGCCACCGGAGGGGGACAGAAGGGGACTGAAGCTTTCTTT. Its translation: CATGGGQKGTEAFF.